This paragraph reports one TCR beta chain. What it binds is unknown. This sample stems from a study of cytomegalovirus exposure and HLA in healthy donors. Across the study: Findings of an earlier analysis included 110 million or so unique TCR beta sequences from 180 million or so T cells. Study results and caveats: In a later analysis, V- and J-gene trimming of beta chains associated with a DCLRE1C missense variant, replicated independently. Analyzed later, association rates of TCRs varied across HLA loci, with DRB1 most and HLA-C fewest.

V was shortened by 1 base and J by 0 bases, with 10 bases between the two germline ends. This CDR3 spans 14 amino acids. The germline V gene has CDR1 SQVTM and CDR2 ANQGSEA. Primers for the PCR totalled 60 Vbeta and 13 Jbeta. Method: immunoSEQ multiplex PCR; TCRdb's copy keeps in-frame clones and lacks some. The repertoire has about 94,000 clones, 81% of them found once; the top ten carry 10%. V is TRBV29-1 and J is TRBJ2-7; a weak D match, TRBD2 (5 bases). Material: PBMCs. This sequence was found in a human donor in good health. CDR3: CSVEVRGSSYEQYF. DNA of the CDR3: TGCAGCGTTGAAGTCCGGGGAAGCTCCTACGAGCAGTACTTC.